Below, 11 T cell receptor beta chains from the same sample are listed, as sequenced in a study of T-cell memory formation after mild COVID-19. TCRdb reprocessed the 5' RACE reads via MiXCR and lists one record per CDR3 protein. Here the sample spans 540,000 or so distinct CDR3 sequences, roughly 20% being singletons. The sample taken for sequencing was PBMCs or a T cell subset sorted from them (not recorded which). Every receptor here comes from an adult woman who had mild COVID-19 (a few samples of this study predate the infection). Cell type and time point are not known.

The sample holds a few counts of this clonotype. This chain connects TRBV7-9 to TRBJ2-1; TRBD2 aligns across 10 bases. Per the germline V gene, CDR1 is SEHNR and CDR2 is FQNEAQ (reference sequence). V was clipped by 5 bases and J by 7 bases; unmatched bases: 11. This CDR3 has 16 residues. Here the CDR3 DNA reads TGTGCCAGCAGCGCCATCCTAGCGGGGGACGGGAATGAGCAGTTCTTC. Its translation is CASSAILAGDGNEQFF.

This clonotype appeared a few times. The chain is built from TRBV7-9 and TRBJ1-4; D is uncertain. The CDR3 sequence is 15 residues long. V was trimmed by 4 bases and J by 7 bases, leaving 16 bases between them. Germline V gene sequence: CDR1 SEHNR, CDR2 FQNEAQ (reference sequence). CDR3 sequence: CASSSRTRAGEKLFF. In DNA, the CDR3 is TGTGCCAGCAGCTCAAGGACGAGGGCAGGTGAAAAACTGTTTTTT.

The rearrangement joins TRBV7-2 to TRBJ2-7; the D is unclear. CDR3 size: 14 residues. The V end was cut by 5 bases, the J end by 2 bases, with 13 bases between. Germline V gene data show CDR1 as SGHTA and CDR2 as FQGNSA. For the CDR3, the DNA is TGTGCCAGCAGCCGGCAGGTCCGCCCCTACGAGCAGTACTTC. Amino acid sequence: CASSRQVRPYEQYF.

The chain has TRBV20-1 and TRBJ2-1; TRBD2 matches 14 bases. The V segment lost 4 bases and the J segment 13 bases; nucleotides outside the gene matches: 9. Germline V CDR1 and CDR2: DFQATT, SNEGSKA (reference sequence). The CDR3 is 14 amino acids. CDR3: CSAKGTSGGLSQFF. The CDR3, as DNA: TGCAGTGCTAAAGGGACTAGCGGGGGCCTTTCACAGTTCTTC.

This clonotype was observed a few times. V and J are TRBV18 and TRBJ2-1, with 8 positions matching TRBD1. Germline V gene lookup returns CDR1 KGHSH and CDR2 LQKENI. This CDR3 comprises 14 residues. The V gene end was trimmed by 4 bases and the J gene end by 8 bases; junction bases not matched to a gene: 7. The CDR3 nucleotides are TGTGCCAGCTCACGTCGACAGGGGAAGGATGAGCAGTTCTTC. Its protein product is CASSRRQGKDEQFF.

CDR3 loop: CASSAPGASSHEQFF. The CDR3 DNA is TGTGCCAGCAGTGCCCCGGGGGCCTCGAGTCATGAGCAGTTCTTC. The chain carries TRBV6-4 and TRBJ2-1; D is possibly TRBD1 or TRBD2 (6 bases each). V gave up 4 bases and J gave up 8 bases, with 18 bases separating them. CDR3 length: 15 amino acids. The V gene's germline CDR1 is MRHNA and CDR2 SNTAGT.

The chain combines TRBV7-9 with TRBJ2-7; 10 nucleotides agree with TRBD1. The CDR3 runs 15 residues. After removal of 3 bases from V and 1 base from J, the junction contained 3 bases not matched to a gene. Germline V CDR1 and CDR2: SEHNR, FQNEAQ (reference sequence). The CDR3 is CASSFRDRGSYEQYF. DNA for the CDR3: TGTGCCAGCAGCTTTCGGGACAGGGGATCCTACGAGCAGTACTTC.

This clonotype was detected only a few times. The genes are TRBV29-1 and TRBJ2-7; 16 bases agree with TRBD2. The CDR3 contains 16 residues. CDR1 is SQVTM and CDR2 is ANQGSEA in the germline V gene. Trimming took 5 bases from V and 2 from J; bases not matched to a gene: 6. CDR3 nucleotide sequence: TGCAGCGTTAGGGGACTAGCGGGAGGGCCCACCTACGAGCAGTACTTC. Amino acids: CSVRGLAGGPTYEQYF.

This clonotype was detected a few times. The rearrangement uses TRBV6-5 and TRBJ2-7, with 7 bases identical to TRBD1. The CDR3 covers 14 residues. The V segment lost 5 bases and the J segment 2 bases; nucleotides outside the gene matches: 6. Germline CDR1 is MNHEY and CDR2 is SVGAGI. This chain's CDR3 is CASSGTVQTYEQYF. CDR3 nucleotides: TGTGCCAGCAGTGGGACAGTTCAGACCTACGAGCAGTACTTC.

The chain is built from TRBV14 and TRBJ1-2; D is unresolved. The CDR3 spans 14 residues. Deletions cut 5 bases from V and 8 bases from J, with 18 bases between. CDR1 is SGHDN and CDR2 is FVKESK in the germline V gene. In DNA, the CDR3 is TGTGCCAGCAGCGTTATGGACGGCTTATTCGGCTACACCTTC. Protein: CASSVMDGLFGYTF.

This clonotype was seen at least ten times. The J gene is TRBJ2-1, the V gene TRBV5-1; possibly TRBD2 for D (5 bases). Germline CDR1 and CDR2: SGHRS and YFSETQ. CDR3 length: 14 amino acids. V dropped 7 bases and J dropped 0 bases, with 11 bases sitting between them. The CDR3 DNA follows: TGCGCCAGCCATGAGGGATACTCCTACAATGAGCAGTTCTTC. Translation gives CASHEGYSYNEQFF.